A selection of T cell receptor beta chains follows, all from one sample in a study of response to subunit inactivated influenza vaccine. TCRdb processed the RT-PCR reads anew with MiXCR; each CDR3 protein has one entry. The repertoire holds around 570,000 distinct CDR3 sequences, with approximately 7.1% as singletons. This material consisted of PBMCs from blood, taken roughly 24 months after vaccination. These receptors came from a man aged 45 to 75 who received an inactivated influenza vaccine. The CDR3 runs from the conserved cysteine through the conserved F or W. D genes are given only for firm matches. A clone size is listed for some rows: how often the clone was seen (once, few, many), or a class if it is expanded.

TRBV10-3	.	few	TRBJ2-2	CAITYSPRRVTGELFF	TGTGCCATCACCTACTCGCCCCGGAGGGTCACCGGGGAGCTGTTTTTT
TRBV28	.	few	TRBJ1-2	CASSFEQSRYGYTF	TGTGCCAGCAGTTTTGAGCAGAGCCGCTATGGCTACACCTTC
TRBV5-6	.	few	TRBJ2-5	CASSSGPAVRETQYF	TGTGCCAGCAGCTCAGGACCAGCTGTTAGGGAGACCCAGTACTTC
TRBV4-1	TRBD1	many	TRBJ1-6	CASTRDRGDSPLHF	TGCGCCAGCACCCGGGACAGGGGAGATTCACCCCTCCACTTT
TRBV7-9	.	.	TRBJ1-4	CASSGVEKLFF	TGTGCCAGCAGCGGAGTGGAAAAACTGTTTTTT
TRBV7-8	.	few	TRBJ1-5	CASNPYRVLNQPQHF	TGTGCCAGCAACCCATACCGGGTTCTAAATCAGCCCCAGCATTTT
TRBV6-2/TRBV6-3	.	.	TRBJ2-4	CASSPRDHPSGNIQYF	TGTGCCAGCAGTCCCCGGGACCATCCCTCGGGGAACATTCAGTACTTC
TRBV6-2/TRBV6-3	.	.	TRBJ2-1	CASSYSIGLTSSYNEQFF	TGTGCCAGCAGTTACTCGATCGGACTTACTAGCTCCTACAATGAGCAGTTCTTC
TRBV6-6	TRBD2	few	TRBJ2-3	CGSGTSTDTQYF	TGTGGGAGCGGGACTAGCACAGATACGCAGTATTTT
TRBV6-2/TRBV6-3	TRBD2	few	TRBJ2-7	CASRASGYYEQYF	TGTGCCAGCCGAGCTAGCGGATACTACGAGCAGTACTTC
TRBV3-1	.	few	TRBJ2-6	CASSPITGTSGANVLTF	TGTGCCAGCAGTCCAATTACAGGGACCTCTGGGGCCAACGTCCTGACTTTC
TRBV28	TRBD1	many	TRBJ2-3	CASSSGQGSGTQYF	TGTGCCAGCAGCTCTGGACAGGGGTCTGGGACGCAGTATTTT
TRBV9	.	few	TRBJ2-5	CASSRGAPQETQYF	TGTGCCAGCAGCAGAGGGGCCCCACAAGAGACCCAGTACTTC
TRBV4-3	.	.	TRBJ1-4	CASSQDGGTETEKLFF	TGCGCCAGCAGCCAAGATGGAGGGACGGAAACCGAAAAACTGTTTTTT
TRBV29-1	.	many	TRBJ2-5	CSVNRVGETQYF	TGCAGCGTTAACAGGGTAGGAGAGACCCAGTACTTC
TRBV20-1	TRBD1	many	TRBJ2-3	CSAKPGTGGRLDTQYF	TGCAGTGCTAAACCCGGGACAGGGGGCAGGTTAGATACGCAGTATTTT
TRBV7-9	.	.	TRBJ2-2	CASSPGRGARTGELFF	TGTGCCAGCAGTCCGGGGAGAGGCGCTCGAACCGGGGAGCTGTTTTTT
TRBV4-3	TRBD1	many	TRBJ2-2	CASSRETGGNTGELFF	TGCGCCAGCAGCCGAGAGACAGGGGGTAACACCGGGGAGCTGTTTTTT
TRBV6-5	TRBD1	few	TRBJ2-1	CASSYGTGLGNEQFF	TGTGCCAGCAGTTACGGGACAGGGTTGGGAAATGAGCAGTTCTTC
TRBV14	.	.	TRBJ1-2	CASSHSVYGYTF	TGTGCCAGCAGCCACTCTGTGTATGGCTACACCTTC
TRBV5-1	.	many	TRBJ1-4	CASSLESATNEKLFF	TGCGCCAGCAGCTTGGAATCAGCAACTAATGAAAAACTGTTTTTT
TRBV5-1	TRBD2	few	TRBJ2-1	CASSLLASGLNNEQFF	TGCGCCAGCAGCTTGCTGGCTAGCGGCCTGAACAATGAGCAGTTCTTC
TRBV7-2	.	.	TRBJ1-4	CASTEGPRGKLFF	TGTGCCAGCACTGAGGGGCCTCGAGGAAAACTGTTTTTT